A selection of T cell receptor beta chains follows, all from one sample in a study of blood T cell repertoires in COVID-19. Generated by immunoSEQ multiplex PCR, the TCRdb table keeps only in-frame clones and is missing some. Here the sample spans 230,000 or so clones, roughly 79% being singletons. Sequencing was carried out using peripheral blood. These receptor sequences come from an elderly woman with COVID-19, enrolled during active disease. Each CDR3 is given without its conserved first and last residue. Fields, in order: J gene, V gene, CDR3 protein.

J gene: TRBJ1-1
V gene: TRBV7-2
CDR3 protein: ASSLMGTRNTEAF

J gene: TRBJ1-1
V gene: TRBV19
CDR3 protein: ASSPYSDRATEAF

J gene: TRBJ2-5
V gene: TRBV25-1
CDR3 protein: ASSGLPGETQY

J gene: TRBJ2-5
V gene: TRBV4-2
CDR3 protein: ASSHLENQETQY

J gene: TRBJ1-4
V gene: TRBV7-6
CDR3 protein: ASSLVGQSNEKLF

J gene: TRBJ2-5
V gene: TRBV24-1
CDR3 protein: ATSDPSTRQETQY

J gene: TRBJ2-5
V gene: TRBV6-5
CDR3 protein: ASSYSLARVTETQY

J gene: TRBJ1-1
V gene: TRBV5-4
CDR3 protein: ASRGQEGTEAF

J gene: TRBJ1-3
V gene: TRBV7-9
CDR3 protein: ASSFNPGDRGNTIY

J gene: TRBJ1-1
V gene: TRBV5-1
CDR3 protein: ASSFEGTASMNTEAF

J gene: TRBJ2-3
V gene: TRBV5-4
CDR3 protein: ASSEAGYSTDTQY

J gene: TRBJ1-5
V gene: TRBV18
CDR3 protein: ASSPTTIQGSNQPQH

J gene: TRBJ1-1
V gene: TRBV19
CDR3 protein: ASSIVQRNTEAF

J gene: TRBJ2-2
V gene: TRBV2
CDR3 protein: ASREPGHLTGELF

J gene: TRBJ1-3
V gene: TRBV28
CDR3 protein: ASSTSGTAGNTIY

J gene: TRBJ2-1
V gene: TRBV10-3
CDR3 protein: AISERTGGSYNEQF

J gene: TRBJ2-5
V gene: TRBV7-3
CDR3 protein: ASSPGGQETQY

J gene: TRBJ2-2
V gene: TRBV29-1
CDR3 protein: SVTGATGELF

J gene: TRBJ2-1
V gene: TRBV6-2/TRBV6-3
CDR3 protein: ASSYQREGGEQF

J gene: TRBJ2-1
V gene: TRBV7-3
CDR3 protein: ASSPRLLSNEQF

J gene: TRBJ2-2
V gene: TRBV5-4
CDR3 protein: ASRIGTVNTGELF

J gene: TRBJ2-3
V gene: TRBV6-1
CDR3 protein: ASSDPDRGDTQY

J gene: TRBJ2-5
V gene: TRBV27
CDR3 protein: ASSLGVSAGEVQETQY

J gene: TRBJ1-6
V gene: TRBV7-9
CDR3 protein: ASSPKEYGTGDNSPLH

J gene: TRBJ2-7
V gene: TRBV5-4
CDR3 protein: ASSPARDRGYEQY

J gene: TRBJ2-4
V gene: TRBV7-2
CDR3 protein: ASSLPSGVAKNIQY

J gene: TRBJ2-7
V gene: TRBV5-1
CDR3 protein: ASSLAGGGPSYEQY

J gene: TRBJ1-3
V gene: TRBV12-3/TRBV12-4
CDR3 protein: ASSLAEGRLY

J gene: TRBJ2-7
V gene: TRBV11-2
CDR3 protein: ASSPGQNTYEQY

J gene: TRBJ1-6
V gene: TRBV3-1/TRBV3-2
CDR3 protein: ASSQPGTGGSSLH

J gene: TRBJ1-3
V gene: TRBV6-2/TRBV6-3
CDR3 protein: ASSYDRVGNTIY

J gene: TRBJ1-3
V gene: TRBV11-1
CDR3 protein: ASRRTTTGNTIY

J gene: TRBJ2-4
V gene: TRBV4-1
CDR3 protein: ASSRQGILPIKNIQY

J gene: TRBJ2-7
V gene: TRBV19
CDR3 protein: ASRGAPNSYEQY

J gene: TRBJ1-5
V gene: TRBV18
CDR3 protein: ASSRGTVSNQPQH

J gene: TRBJ1-2
V gene: TRBV18
CDR3 protein: ASSPDSEYT

J gene: TRBJ2-7
V gene: TRBV19
CDR3 protein: ASSIQRGSYEQY

J gene: TRBJ1-3
V gene: TRBV14
CDR3 protein: ASSQDFGVGNTIY

J gene: TRBJ1-1
V gene: TRBV6-5
CDR3 protein: ATKTGLNTEAF

J gene: TRBJ1-1
V gene: TRBV5-1
CDR3 protein: ASRISGGNTEAF

J gene: TRBJ2-3
V gene: TRBV30
CDR3 protein: AWSVGGIRTDTQY